One sample yielded the 24 T cell receptor beta chains listed below, sequenced in a study of T cells in Graves' hyperthyroidism and ophthalmopathy. RNA transcripts yielded amplified TCR beta CDR3 regions. The primer set for the first-round RT-PCR of the TCR CDR3 was HTBI. From the multiplex PCR reads, TCRdb called clonotypes with MiXCR, one entry per CDR3 protein. The data show 350,000 to 400,000 distinct CDR3 sequences, with about 15% seen just once and around a third held by the top ten. Sequencing was carried out using blood. These receptors all come from a woman in her thirties with Graves' hyperthyroidism.

The J gene is TRBJ1-3, the V gene TRBV18; D is unresolved. The CDR3 consists of 17 residues. The germline CDR1 and CDR2 sequences are KGHSH and LQKENI. V lost 3 bases, J lost 0 bases, and 15 bases lay in between. The CDR3 is CASSPLADLSSGNTIYF. In nucleotides, the CDR3 is TGTGCCAGCTCACCTTTGGCAGACTTAAGCTCTGGAAACACCATATATTTT.

For this clonotype: The germline gene is not matched at one end of the junction; a read error may be the cause. The rearrangement joins TRBV6-1 to TRBJ2-7; possibly TRBD2 for D (6 bases). The CDR3 extends over 14 amino acids. Germline assignment: CDR1 MNHNS and CDR2 SASEGT. CDR3 bases: TGTGCCAGCAGTCAATCTAGTGAGGACTACAAGCAGTACTTC. This gives the protein CASSQSSEDYKQYF.

The chain recombines TRBV7-8 with TRBJ2-3; TRBD2 agrees at 15 bases. Germline-derived CDR1 and CDR2 are SGHVS and FQNEAQ. After removal of 2 bases from V and 5 bases from J, the junction contained 5 bases not matched to a gene. The CDR3 is made up of 17 amino acids. In DNA, the CDR3 is TGTGCCAGCAGCTTAAGAGGACTAGCGGGAGGGGGAGATACGCAGTATTTT. Encoded protein: CASSLRGLAGGGDTQYF.

Of note for this clonotype: At one of its ends the junction is not consistent with the germline gene, which may arise from a read error. The rearrangement links TRBV9 to TRBJ2-2; the match to TRBD2 covers 8 bases. The CDR3 is 17 amino acids. Germline loops: CDR1 SGDLS, CDR2 YYNGEE. CDR3 sequence (DNA): TGTGCCAGCAGCGTAACAGTTGGCGGGAGGAACGCCGGGGAGCTGTTTTTT. Translating gives CASSVTVGGRNAGELFF.

This clonotype was seen many times. This chain links TRBV12-3 or TRBV12-4 with TRBJ2-1; TRBD2 aligns across 10 bases. With 1 base clipped from V and 7 bases from J, the junction kept 7 bases outside the gene matches. The CDR3 runs to 16 residues. CDR3 in amino acids: CASSLGLAGVRNEQFF. The CDR3 nucleotides read TGTGCCAGCAGTTTAGGGCTAGCGGGAGTGCGGAATGAGCAGTTCTTC.

Here the CDR3 reads CASSPDRVGTGYTF. In DNA, the CDR3 is TGTGCCAGCAGTCCCGACCGAGTAGGGACTGGCTACACCTTC. The rearrangement uses TRBV6-1 and TRBJ1-2, with a tentative D call TRBD1 (5 bases). Looked up from germline, CDR1 is MNHNS and CDR2 is SASEGT. V was trimmed by 5 bases and J by 7 bases, leaving 17 bases between them. The CDR3 is 14 residues long.

This chain connects TRBV27 to TRBJ1-2, with a possible D match to TRBD1 (6 bases). V was pared by 0 bases and J by 6 bases, with 11 bases between. This CDR3 contains 14 residues. Per germline, CDR1 MNHEY and CDR2 SMNVEV (reference sequence). The CDR3 DNA follows: TGTGCCAGCAGTTTATCGTGGGGGGCGAATGGCTACACCTTC. It is translated as CASSLSWGANGYTF.

This clonotype was found many times. V gene TRBV3-1 combines with J gene TRBJ2-2; D gene ambiguous. This CDR3 contains 11 residues. Germline V lookup: CDR1 LGHDT, CDR2 YNNKEL (reference sequence). The V end lost 2 bases, the J end lost 5 bases, and 0 bases lay between the germline ends. In nucleotides, the CDR3 is TGTGCCAGCAGCCAAACCGGGGAGCTGTTTTTT. This codes for CASSQTGELFF.

The table lists this clonotype with many counts. This chain links TRBV6-2 or TRBV6-3 with TRBJ2-2; 8 bases match TRBD2. CDR1 and CDR2 (germline): MNHEY, SVGEGT. With 0 bases clipped from V and 4 bases from J, the junction kept 10 bases outside the gene matches. CDR3 size: 18 residues. CDR3 loop: CASSYSSPAGGGTGELFF. The CDR3 bases are TGTGCCAGCAGTTACTCTTCCCCTGCGGGAGGTGGCACCGGGGAGCTGTTTTTT.

This clonotype was observed many times. This chain connects TRBV11-2 to TRBJ2-1; D uncertain. The CDR3 runs to 11 residues. Per the germline V gene, CDR1 is SGHAT and CDR2 is FQNNGV. Trimming removed 6 bases at V and 7 bases at J, with 7 bases between. This CDR3 is CASSLGNEQFF. The CDR3 coding sequence is TGTGCCAGCAGTTTGGGGAATGAGCAGTTCTTC.

Details on this clonotype: With a much larger clone just one base away, this may be a read error. The chain uses TRBV24-1 and TRBJ2-5, with D possibly matching TRBD2 (5 bases). The CDR3 loop spans 13 amino acids. The germline V gene encodes CDR1 KGHDR and CDR2 SFDVKD. Here the CDR3 DNA reads TGTGCCGCCAGTGTCGGGGACCAAGAGACCCAGTACTTC. Translated: CAASVGDQETQYF.

This clonotype was observed at least ten times. This sequence joins TRBV6-5 and TRBJ2-7; 8 bases line up with TRBD2. The CDR3 sequence is 15 residues long. J was trimmed by 0 bases and V by 3 bases; bases with no gene match: 4. Germline lookup yields CDR1 MNHEY and CDR2 SVGAGI. As DNA, the CDR3 is TGTGCCAGCAGTTATCGGGGGGGGTCCTCCTACGAGCAGTACTTC. Residues: CASSYRGGSSYEQYF.

This sequence joins TRBV29-1 and TRBJ2-3, with D possibly being TRBD1 or TRBD2 (6 bases each). The CDR3 contains 14 residues. Trimming removed 6 bases from V and 5 bases from J, with 18 bases in between. Germline V gene lookup returns CDR1 SQVTM and CDR2 ANQGSEA. This CDR3 reads CSVNGGLAGDTQYF. For the CDR3, the DNA is TGCAGCGTCAACGGGGGCCTTGCGGGAGATACGCAGTATTTT.

This chain's CDR3 is CASSLVRGADTEAFF. In DNA form, the CDR3 reads TGTGCCAGCAGCTTGGTCAGGGGGGCAGACACTGAAGCTTTCTTT. The chain uses TRBV11-2 and TRBJ1-1; 7 bases are shared with TRBD1. The CDR3 is 15 amino acids. V lost 3 bases to trimming and J lost 3 bases; unmatched junction nucleotides: 7. CDR1 and CDR2 from the germline V gene are SGHAT and FQNNGV. Full variable domain (outside the CDR3, taken from reference TRBV11-2 and TRBJ1-1): EAGVAQSPRYKIIEKRQSVAFWCNPISGHATLYWYQQILGQGPKLLIQFQNNGVVDDSQLPKDRFSAERLKGVDSTLKIQPAKLEDSAVYLCASSLVRGADTEAFFGQGTRLTVV.

On this clonotype itself: Relative to the germline gene, one junction end is altered; a read error may explain this. This chain joins TRBV19 and TRBJ2-1; 10 bases are a match to TRBD1. This CDR3 contains 17 residues. Germline CDR1 reads LNHDA; CDR2 reads SQIVND (reference sequence). CDR3 DNA sequence: TGTGCCAGTACTATAAATTTTTGGGGACAGGGGAGGGATGAGCAGTTCTTC. Translation: CASTINFWGQGRDEQFF.

The J gene is TRBJ2-7, the V gene TRBV11-2; perhaps TRBD2 as D (6 bases). Deletions cut 10 bases from V and 0 bases from J, with 10 bases between. The germline V gene has CDR1 SGHAT and CDR2 FQNNGV. The CDR3 loop spans 12 amino acids. The CDR3, as DNA: TGTGCCACTAGCGATCTCTCCTACGAGCAGTACTTC. This gives the protein CATSDLSYEQYF.

This clonotype was picked up many times. This chain connects TRBV12-3 or TRBV12-4 to TRBJ2-3; the D call may be TRBD1 or TRBD2 (5 bases each). This CDR3 contains 16 residues. The V gene lost 1 base and the J gene lost 1 base, with 12 bases spanning the gap. The DNA for the CDR3 is TGTGCCAGCAGTTTAGACGGGGCGGCGGGCACAGATACGCAGTATTTT. It is translated as CASSLDGAAGTDTQYF.

V gene TRBV7-9 combines with J gene TRBJ1-3, with D possibly matching TRBD1 (6 bases). Germline CDR1 and CDR2: SEHNR and FQNEAQ (reference sequence). V shed 2 bases and J shed 4 bases, with 15 bases lying between them. This CDR3 spans 16 amino acids. As DNA, the CDR3 is TGTGCCAGCAGCTTATCCTGGGGACACTCCGGAAACACCATATATTTT. Its protein is CASSLSWGHSGNTIYF. The variable domain in full, with the rest retrieved from reference TRBV7-9 and TRBJ1-3, is DTGVSQNPRHKITKRGQNVTFRCDPISEHNRLYWYRQTLGQGPEFLTYFQNEAQLEKSRLLSDRFSAERPKGSFSTLEIQRTEQGDSAMYLCASSLSWGHSGNTIYFGEGSWLTVV.

The chain has TRBV18 and TRBJ1-4; 7 bases are shared with TRBD1. CDR1 and CDR2 from the germline V gene are KGHSH and LQKENI. J gave up 8 bases and V 2 bases, and 5 bases lay outside the gene matches. CDR3 length equals 14 residues. CDR3 sequence: CASSPDRVGEKLFF. In DNA, the CDR3 is TGTGCCAGCTCACCAGACAGGGTTGGGGAAAAACTGTTTTTT.

The chain joins TRBV6-4 to TRBJ2-3, with 8 bases fitting TRBD1. Germline assignment: CDR1 MRHNA and CDR2 SNTAGT. The V gene end was trimmed by 3 bases and the J gene end by 1 base; junction bases not matched to a gene: 15. The CDR3 spans 19 residues. The CDR3 is CASSEQPAGQVMGTDTQYF. CDR3 sequence (DNA): TGTGCCAGCAGTGAACAACCCGCGGGACAGGTCATGGGCACAGATACGCAGTATTTT.

The chain combines TRBV30 with TRBJ2-1, with D uncertain. CDR1 is GTSNPN and CDR2 is SVGIG in the germline V gene (reference sequence). This CDR3 has 15 residues. V was pared by 2 bases and J by 4 bases, with 15 bases between. The CDR3 region is CAWSLTSKPYNEQFF. The CDR3 DNA reads as TGTGCCTGGAGTCTTACAAGTAAACCTTACAATGAGCAGTTCTTC.

J is TRBJ2-1 and V is TRBV20-1; 8 bases line up with TRBD1. CDR3 size: 12 residues. V was pared by 2 bases and J by 7 bases, with 1 base of the junction left unmatched. Germline lookup yields CDR1 DFQATT and CDR2 SNEGSKA (reference sequence). The CDR3 sequence: CSARRTGNEQFF. CDR3 bases: TGCAGTGCTAGACGGACAGGGAATGAGCAGTTCTTC.

CDR3 in amino acids: CASTFSGSADTQYF. The CDR3, as DNA: TGTGCCAGCACCTTTAGCGGGAGTGCGGATACGCAGTATTTT. The V call is TRBV2, the J call TRBJ2-3; TRBD2 matches at 9 bases. CDR3 length equals 14 residues. Germline V gene lookup returns CDR1 SNHLY and CDR2 FYNNEI. J was trimmed by 6 bases and V by 7 bases; bases with no gene match: 8. The full variable domain, its missing parts supplied by reference TRBV2 and TRBJ2-3, is EPEVTQTPSHQVTQMGQEVILRCVPISNHLYFYWYRQILGQKVEFLVSFYNNEISEKSEIFDDQFSVERPDGSNFTLKIRSTKLEDSAMYFCASTFSGSADTQYFGPGTRLTVL.

This clonotype was picked up a small number of times. The rearrangement links TRBV12-3 or TRBV12-4 to TRBJ2-2, with TRBD1 matching 9 bases. The V segment lost 5 bases and the J segment 4 bases; nucleotides outside the gene matches: 8. The length of the CDR3 is 16 residues. The DNA for the CDR3 is TGTGCCAGCAGTCCACAGGGGGCGCTGGCCACCGGGGAGCTGTTTTTT. Its protein product is CASSPQGALATGELFF.